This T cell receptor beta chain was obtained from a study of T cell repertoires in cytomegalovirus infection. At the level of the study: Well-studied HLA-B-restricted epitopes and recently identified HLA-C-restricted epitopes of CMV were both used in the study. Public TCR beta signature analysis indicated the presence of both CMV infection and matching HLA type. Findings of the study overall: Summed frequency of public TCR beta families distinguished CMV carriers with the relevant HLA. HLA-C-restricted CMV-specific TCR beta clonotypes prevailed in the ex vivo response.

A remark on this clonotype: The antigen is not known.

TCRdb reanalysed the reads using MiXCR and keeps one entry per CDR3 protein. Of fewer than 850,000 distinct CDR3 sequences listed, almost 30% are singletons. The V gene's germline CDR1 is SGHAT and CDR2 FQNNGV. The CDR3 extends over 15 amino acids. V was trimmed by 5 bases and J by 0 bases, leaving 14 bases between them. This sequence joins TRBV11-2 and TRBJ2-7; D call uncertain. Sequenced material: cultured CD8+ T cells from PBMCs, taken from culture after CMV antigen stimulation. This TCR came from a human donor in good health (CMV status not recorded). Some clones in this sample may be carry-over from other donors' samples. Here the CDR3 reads CASSHGRLGSYEQYF. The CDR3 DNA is TGTGCCAGCAGCCATGGCAGACTCGGCTCCTACGAGCAGTACTTC.